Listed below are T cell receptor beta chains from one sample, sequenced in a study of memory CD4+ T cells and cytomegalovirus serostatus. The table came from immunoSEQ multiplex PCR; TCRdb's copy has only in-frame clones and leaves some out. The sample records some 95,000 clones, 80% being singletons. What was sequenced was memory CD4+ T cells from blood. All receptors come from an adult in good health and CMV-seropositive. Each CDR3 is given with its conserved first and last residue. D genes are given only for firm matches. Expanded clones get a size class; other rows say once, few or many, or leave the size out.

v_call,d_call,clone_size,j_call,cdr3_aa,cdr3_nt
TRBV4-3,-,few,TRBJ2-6,CASSQDRPSGANVLTF,TGCGCCAGCAGCCAAGATAGGCCCTCTGGGGCCAACGTCCTGACTTTC
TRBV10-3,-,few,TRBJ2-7,CAIGRLGSGVTYEQYF,TGTGCCATTGGGCGTTTAGGTAGCGGAGTCACCTACGAGCAGTACTTC
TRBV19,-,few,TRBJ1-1,CASTSGASEAFF,TGTGCCAGTACCTCGGGGGCATCTGAAGCTTTCTTT
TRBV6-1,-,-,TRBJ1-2,CASSSGAGYGYTF,TGTGCCAGCAGTTCCGGGGCCGGCTATGGCTACACCTTC
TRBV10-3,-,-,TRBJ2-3,CATLTATTDTQYF,TGTGCCACCTTGACAGCCACGACAGATACGCAGTATTTT
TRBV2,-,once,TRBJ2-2,CASRGLALGTGELFF,TGTGCCAGCAGAGGTCTAGCATTGGGTACCGGGGAGCTGTTTTTT
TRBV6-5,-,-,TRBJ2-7,CASSYSGSETYEQYF,TGTGCCAGCAGTTACTCGGGTAGCGAGACCTACGAGCAGTACTTC
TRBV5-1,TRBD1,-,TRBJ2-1,CASSLDERGRYNEQFF,TGCGCCAGCAGCTTGGATGAAAGGGGGCGTTACAATGAGCAGTTCTTC
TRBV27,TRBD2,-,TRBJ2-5,CASSLGTSRQETQYF,TGTGCCAGCAGCCTCGGGACTAGCAGGCAAGAGACCCAGTACTTC
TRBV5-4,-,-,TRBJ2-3,CASSLGGGRTNTQYF,TGTGCCAGCAGCTTGGGGGGAGGTCGGACGAATACGCAGTATTTT
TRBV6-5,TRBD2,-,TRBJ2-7,CASSYSGTSGRDEQYF,TGTGCCAGCAGTTATTCCGGGACTAGCGGGAGGGACGAGCAGTACTTC
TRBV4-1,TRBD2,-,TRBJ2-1,CASSSGRAHNEQFF,TGCGCCAGCAGTAGCGGGAGGGCCCACAATGAGCAGTTCTTC
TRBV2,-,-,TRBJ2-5,CASSVTEETQYF,TGTGCCAGCAGTGTGACCGAAGAGACCCAGTACTTC
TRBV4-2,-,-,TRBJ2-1,CASSQERAGYNEQFF,TGTGCCAGCAGCCAAGAAAGGGCGGGCTACAATGAGCAGTTCTTC
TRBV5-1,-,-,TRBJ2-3,CASSLGQFGTDTQYF,TGCGCCAGCAGCTTGGGGCAGTTTGGCACAGATACGCAGTATTTT
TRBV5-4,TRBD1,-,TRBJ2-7,CASSLRTGGYEQYF,TGTGCCAGCAGCCTTCGGACAGGGGGGTACGAGCAGTACTTC
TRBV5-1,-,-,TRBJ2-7,CASSLRAWRTVSGSYEQYF,TGCGCCAGCAGCTTGCGCGCCTGGCGGACGGTTTCAGGGTCCTACGAGCAGTACTTC
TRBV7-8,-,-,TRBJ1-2,CASSLGSSDYYGYTF,TGTGCCAGCAGCTTAGGGTCGTCAGATTACTATGGCTACACCTTC
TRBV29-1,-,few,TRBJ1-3,CSVQGRRNTIYF,TGCAGCGTCCAAGGACGTAGAAACACCATATATTTT
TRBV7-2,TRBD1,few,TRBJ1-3,CASSSRTGEFGSGNTIYF,TGTGCCAGCAGCTCCCGGACAGGGGAGTTCGGCTCTGGAAACACCATATATTTT
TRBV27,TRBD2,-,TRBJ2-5,CASSLGTSGIKGTQYF,TGTGCCAGCAGTTTAGGGACTAGCGGGATCAAGGGGACCCAGTACTTC
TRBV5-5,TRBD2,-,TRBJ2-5,CASSLALTSDGKTQYF,TGTGCCAGCAGCTTGGCACTTACTAGCGATGGAAAGACCCAGTACTTC
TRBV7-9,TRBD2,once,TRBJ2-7,CASSLVLAGNYEQYF,TGTGCCAGCAGCTTAGTCCTAGCGGGAAACTACGAGCAGTACTTC
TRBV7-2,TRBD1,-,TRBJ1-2,CASSLGGGLYGYTF,TGTGCCAGCAGCTTAGGAGGGGGCCTGTATGGCTACACCTTC
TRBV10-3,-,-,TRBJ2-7,CAISESGGHSYEQYF,TGTGCCATCAGTGAGTCGGGGGGCCACTCCTACGAGCAGTACTTC
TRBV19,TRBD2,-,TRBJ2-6,CASSFSTSGISGANVLTF,TGTGCCAGTAGTTTCTCAACTAGCGGGATATCTGGGGCCAACGTCCTGACTTTC
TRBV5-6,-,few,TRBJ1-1,CASSLASGMNTEAFF,TGTGCCAGCAGCTTGGCTTCTGGGATGAACACTGAAGCTTTCTTT
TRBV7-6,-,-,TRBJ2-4,CASSLGVSGIGKNIQYF,TGTGCCAGCAGCTTAGGGGTTTCGGGAATTGGCAAAAACATTCAGTACTTC
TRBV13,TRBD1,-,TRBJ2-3,CASSEHRGLTDTQYF,TGTGCCAGCTCGGAGCACAGGGGGCTCACAGATACGCAGTATTTT
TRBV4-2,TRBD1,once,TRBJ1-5,CASSKDRGLGQPQHF,TGTGCCAGCAGCAAGGACAGGGGGCTAGGTCAGCCCCAGCATTTT
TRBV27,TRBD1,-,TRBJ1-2,CASSIARGRRYGYTF,TGTGCCAGCAGTATCGCCAGGGGGCGTAGGTATGGCTACACCTTC
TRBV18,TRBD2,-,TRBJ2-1,CASSLTSGGYNEQFF,TGTGCCAGCTCACTTACTAGCGGGGGTTACAATGAGCAGTTCTTC
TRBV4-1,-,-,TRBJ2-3,CASSQVGGGDTQYF,TGCGCCAGCAGCCAAGTGGGAGGGGGAGATACGCAGTATTTT
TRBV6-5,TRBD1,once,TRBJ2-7,CASSYSAGTGKEEQYF,TGTGCCAGCAGTTACTCCGCCGGGACAGGGAAAGAAGAGCAGTACTTC
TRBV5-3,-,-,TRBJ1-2,CARSHRGWVFNYGYTF,TGTGCCAGAAGCCACCGGGGTTGGGTCTTTAACTATGGCTACACCTTC
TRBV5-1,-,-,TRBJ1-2,CASSERASGGYTF,TGCGCCAGCAGCGAAAGGGCTTCCGGTGGCTACACCTTC
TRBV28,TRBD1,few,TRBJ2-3,CATKDRATDTQYF,TGTGCCACCAAGGACAGGGCCACAGATACGCAGTATTTT
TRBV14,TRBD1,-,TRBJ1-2,CASSQVGTGLGYTF,TGTGCCAGCAGCCAAGTCGGGACAGGGTTAGGCTACACCTTC
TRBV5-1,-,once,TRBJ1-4,CASSRDPQNEKLFF,TGCGCCAGCAGCCGGGACCCACAGAATGAAAAACTGTTTTTT
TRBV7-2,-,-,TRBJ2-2,CASSLVGGSDTGELFF,TGTGCCAGCAGCTTAGTGGGCGGGTCGGACACCGGGGAGCTGTTTTTT
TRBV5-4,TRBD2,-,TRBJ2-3,CASSPPGLGADTQYF,TGTGCCAGCAGCCCTCCGGGACTAGGAGCAGATACGCAGTATTTT
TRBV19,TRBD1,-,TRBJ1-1,CASSLRQGSTEAFF,TGTGCCAGTAGCTTAAGACAGGGCAGCACTGAAGCTTTCTTT
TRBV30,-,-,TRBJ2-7,CAWIEDSGYEQYF,TGTGCCTGGATCGAGGATAGCGGCTACGAGCAGTACTTC
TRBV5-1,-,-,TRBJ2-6,CASRPGGANVLTF,TGCGCCAGCAGGCCCGGTGGGGCCAACGTCCTGACTTTC
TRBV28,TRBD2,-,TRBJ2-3,CASSSFSGRWDTQYF,TGTGCCAGCAGTTCCTTTAGCGGGAGGTGGGATACGCAGTATTTT
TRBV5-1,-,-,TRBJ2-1,CASSLGGYEQFF,TGCGCCAGCAGCTTGGGCGGTTATGAGCAGTTCTTC
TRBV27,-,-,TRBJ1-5,CASSPRNSNQPQHF,TGTGCCAGCAGTCCCCGGAATAGCAATCAGCCCCAGCATTTT
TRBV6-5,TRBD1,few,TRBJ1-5,CASKGQGRGQPQHF,TGTGCCAGCAAAGGACAGGGACGAGGTCAGCCCCAGCATTTT
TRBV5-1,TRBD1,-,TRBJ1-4,CASSPGQGDEKLFF,TGCGCCAGCAGCCCGGGACAGGGTGACGAAAAACTGTTTTTT
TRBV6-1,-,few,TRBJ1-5,CASKNGGGGGQPQHF,TGTGCCAGCAAGAACGGAGGGGGAGGCGGCCAGCCCCAGCATTTT
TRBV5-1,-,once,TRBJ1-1,CASSLNMNTEAFF,TGCGCCAGCAGCTTGAACATGAACACTGAAGCTTTCTTT
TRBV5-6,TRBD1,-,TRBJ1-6,CASSRRTGKLDSPLHF,TGTGCCAGCAGCCGTCGGACAGGAAAGTTGGATTCACCCCTCCACTTT
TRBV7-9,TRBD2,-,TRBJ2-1,CASSPLAGEQFF,TGTGCCAGCAGCCCCTTAGCGGGAGAGCAGTTCTTC
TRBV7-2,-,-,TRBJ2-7,CASSLAGTQGVHTLYEQYF,TGTGCCAGCAGCTTAGCGGGTACCCAGGGCGTTCACACCCTCTACGAGCAGTACTTC
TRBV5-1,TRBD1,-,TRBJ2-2,CASSLEGQGSGELFF,TGCGCCAGCAGCTTGGAGGGACAGGGATCCGGGGAGCTGTTTTTT
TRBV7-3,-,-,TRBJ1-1,CASSPRRDRGGLEAFF,TGTGCCAGCAGCCCCCGCCGTGACCGCGGGGGGCTTGAAGCTTTCTTT
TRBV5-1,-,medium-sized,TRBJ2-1,CASSLLDPYRVEQFF,TGCGCCAGCAGCTTACTGGACCCTTACCGCGTTGAGCAGTTCTTC